These 28 T cell receptor beta chains were all obtained from the same sample, sequenced in a study of blood T cell repertoires in COVID-19 (dated by TCRdb to about 2020). Libraries were made using the immunoSEQ multiplex PCR assay. Not all clones reach the TCRdb copy of this immuneACCESS table, which keeps in-frame sequences only. Checked studies attribute under half of the gap to unresolved V genes and leave the rest unexplained. Across this sample there are 250,000 to 350,000 clones, with 80% to 95% seen only once. The ten biggest clones cover approximately 2% of the sample. Sequencing input: peripheral blood. The receptors were sampled from a woman aged 25 to 39 with COVID-19, enrolled during active disease.

This clone has more than one count but fewer than ten. The genes are TRBV5-8 and TRBJ2-7, with D maybe TRBD1 (6 bases). Trimming pared 1 base from V and 2 bases from J, leaving 13 bases between. The CDR3 sequence is 15 residues long. The germline CDR1 and CDR2 sequences are SGHTS and YDEGEE. Here the CDR3 reads CASSLLGAGPYEQYF. CDR3 DNA sequence: TGTGCCAGCAGCTTGTTGGGGGCCGGGCCCTACGAGCAGTACTTC.

The chain recombines TRBV9 with TRBJ2-3; 7 bases match TRBD1. This CDR3 has 15 residues. V was clipped by 3 bases and J by 2 bases; unmatched bases: 6. Looked up from germline, CDR1 is SGDLS and CDR2 is YYNGEE. This chain's CDR3 is CASSDRGQYTDTQYF. The CDR3 DNA sequence: TGTGCCAGCAGCGACAGGGGTCAATACACAGATACGCAGTATTTT.

This clone appeared a few times. Other nucleotide sequences in the sample specify the same CDR3. The V gene is TRBV19, the J gene TRBJ2-7; 8 bases match TRBD1. The junction had 2 bases not matched to a gene; V was cut back by 6 bases and J by 1 base. Germline-derived CDR1 and CDR2 are LNHDA and SQIVND (reference sequence). This CDR3 contains 13 residues. In nucleotides, the CDR3 is TGTGCCAGTAGCCGGGACAGGTCCTACGAGCAGTACTTC. Protein sequence: CASSRDRSYEQYF.

The CDR3 DNA is TGTGCCAGCAGTGACTCTTTGAATCATTGCAGGGGCAATCAGCCCCAGCATTTT. It translates to CASSDSLNHCRGNQPQHF. This chain uses TRBV6-4 with TRBJ1-5; the D gene is possibly TRBD1 (5 bases). Trimming took off 0 bases at V and 2 bases at J, with 17 bases between the two ends. The CDR3 spans 18 residues. Germline V lookup: CDR1 MRHNA, CDR2 SNTAGT.

This chain links TRBV5-4 with TRBJ1-5; D call uncertain. Trimming left V 4 bases short and J 4 bases short, with 9 bases between. CDR1 is SGHNT and CDR2 is YYREEE in the germline V gene (reference sequence). The CDR3 is made up of 13 amino acids. CDR3 amino acids: CASSLDENQPQHF. The CDR3 region has the DNA TGTGCCAGCAGCCTAGACGAGAATCAGCCCCAGCATTTT.

The CDR3 DNA reads as TGCGCCAGCAGTACAGACAGGGGCAATTCACCCCTCCACTTT. Protein: CASSTDRGNSPLHF. The genes are TRBV5-1 and TRBJ1-6; 8 bases are shared with TRBD1. Germline lookup yields CDR1 SGHRS and CDR2 YFSETQ. The CDR3 is made up of 14 amino acids. The ends lost 5 bases at V and 7 bases at J; junction bases unmatched: 5.

This clone was picked up one time. The V and J genes are TRBV19 and TRBJ2-1; 14 nucleotides line up with TRBD2. V dropped 7 bases and J dropped 6; count of bases not matched to a gene: 11. The CDR3 has 17 amino acids. The germline V gene encodes CDR1 LNHDA and CDR2 SQIVND (reference sequence). CDR3: CASTMGTSGRRGNEQFF. In nucleotides, the CDR3 is TGTGCCAGTACCATGGGGACTAGCGGGAGAAGGGGCAATGAGCAGTTCTTC.

The chain couples TRBV11-3 to TRBJ2-1, with 10 bases identical to TRBD2. This CDR3 comprises 15 residues. V shed 3 bases, J shed 3 bases, and the junction held 2 bases outside the gene matches. Germline V gene data show CDR1 as SGHNT and CDR2 as YENEEA. The CDR3 loop reads CASSFSSGSYNEQFF. CDR3 DNA sequence: TGTGCCAGCAGCTTCTCTAGCGGGAGCTACAATGAGCAGTTCTTC.

V usage is TRBV12-3 or TRBV12-4 and J usage is TRBJ2-5, with D uncertain. V was shortened by 5 bases and J by 5 bases, with 6 bases between the two germline ends. The CDR3 extends over 11 amino acids. CDR3 residues: CASSTRETQYF. CDR3 coding DNA: TGTGCCAGCAGTACTCGGGAGACCCAGTACTTC.

The chain employs TRBV7-9 and TRBJ2-3, with unresolved D. The CDR3 has 14 residues. The germline gives CDR1 SEHNR, CDR2 FQNEAQ (reference sequence). Trimming removed 3 bases at V and 5 bases at J, with 12 bases between. CDR3 sequence: CASSFSAIGDTQYF. In nucleotides, the CDR3 is TGTGCCAGCAGCTTCAGCGCGATAGGAGATACGCAGTATTTT.

Here the CDR3 DNA reads TGTGCCAGTAGTCTCAGTAGCGGGAGGCAAGACAAGCAGTATTTT. Its protein product is CASSLSSGRQDKQYF. The gene calls are TRBV19 and TRBJ2-3; 10 nucleotides align to TRBD2. V lost 5 bases to trimming and J lost 11 bases; unmatched junction nucleotides: 13. The CDR3 is 15 residues long. Germline V CDR1 and CDR2: LNHDA, SQIVND (reference sequence).

This rearrangement joins TRBV10-3 to TRBJ1-4, with D uncertain. The V end was cut by 4 bases, the J end by 12 bases, with 15 bases between. The CDR3 covers 13 residues. Germline CDR1 and CDR2: ENHRY and SYGVKD. The CDR3: CAISGTASEELFF. In DNA form, the CDR3 reads TGTGCCATCAGTGGAACAGCCTCCGAAGAACTGTTTTTT.

The chain combines TRBV5-6 with TRBJ1-5; D remains unclear. This CDR3 is 14 amino acids long. Germline-derived CDR1 and CDR2 are SGHDT and YYEEEE. With 0 bases removed from V and 2 bases from J, the gap between germline ends came to 6 bases. CDR3 DNA: TGTGCCAGCAGCTTGGAGGGAGGCAATCAGCCCCAGCATTTT. This gives the protein CASSLEGGNQPQHF.

The genes are TRBV4-2 and TRBJ1-4; no firm D call. Per germline, CDR1 LGHNA and CDR2 YNFKEQ. The CDR3 is 15 residues long. V lost 0 bases and J lost 6, with 11 bases in between. The CDR3 reads CASSQDLGGYEKLFF. Written as DNA, the CDR3 is TGTGCCAGCAGCCAAGATCTAGGAGGATATGAAAAACTGTTTTTT.

A single count supports this clone. V is TRBV10-2 and J is TRBJ1-5; perhaps TRBD1 as D (6 bases). The CDR3 spans 14 residues. Trimming took 3 bases from V and 2 from J, leaving 8 bases between them. Per the germline V gene, CDR1 is WSHSY and CDR2 is SAAADI. The CDR3 sequence is CASSDWTGNQPQHF. The CDR3 DNA is TGCGCCAGCAGTGACTGGACAGGCAATCAGCCCCAGCATTTT.

The chain carries TRBV11-2 and TRBJ1-3, with D perhaps TRBD1 (6 bases). Germline V gene lookup returns CDR1 SGHAT and CDR2 FQNNGV. V lost 1 base, J lost 5 bases, and 12 bases lay in between. This CDR3 has 15 amino acids. The CDR3 coding sequence is TGTGCCAGCAGCTTAGCCTGGGACACGCGAAACACCATATATTTT. Its protein product is CASSLAWDTRNTIYF.

J is TRBJ1-5 and V is TRBV10-3; D ambiguous. This CDR3 region has 16 residues. V lost 6 bases, J lost 3 bases, and 18 bases lay in between. Germline V gene sequence: CDR1 ENHRY, CDR2 SYGVKD. CDR3 DNA sequence: TGTGCCATCAGCCGGACTTCTGCTGATGACAATCAGCCCCAGCATTTT. Amino acids: CAISRTSADDNQPQHF.

Worth noting for this clone: The same CDR3 arises from other DNA sequences in this sample as well. The chain couples TRBV19 to TRBJ1-1, with a tentative D call TRBD1 (5 bases). The CDR3 length is 14 residues. Per germline, CDR1 LNHDA and CDR2 SQIVND (reference sequence). V was clipped by 4 bases and J by 1 base, with 10 bases between them. Here the CDR3 reads CASSTGQSNTEAFF. CDR3 in DNA: TGTGCCAGTAGTACAGGACAATCGAACACTGAAGCTTTCTTT.

Here the CDR3 DNA reads TGCGCCAGCAATACCGGGACAGGCGACGAGCAGTACTTC. It yields the protein CASNTGTGDEQYF. The chain combines TRBV10-1 with TRBJ2-7, with 8 bases matching TRBD1. J gave up 5 bases and V 7 bases, and 7 bases lay outside the gene matches. Germline V gives CDR1 WNHNN, CDR2 SYGVQD (reference sequence). CDR3 length: 13 residues.

This sequence joins TRBV19 and TRBJ1-2; D might be TRBD1 (5 bases). The CDR3 extends over 12 amino acids. Per germline, CDR1 LNHDA and CDR2 SQIVND (reference sequence). Trimming removed 4 bases at V and 4 bases at J, with 7 bases between. The CDR3 DNA reads as TGTGCCAGTAGTAGGGGGGGCTATGGCTACACCTTC. This codes for CASSRGGYGYTF.

The V and J genes are TRBV25-1 and TRBJ2-3; D gene ambiguous. This CDR3 comprises 17 residues. Per the germline V gene, CDR1 is MGHDK and CDR2 is SYGVNS. V dropped 4 bases and J dropped 5 bases, with 22 bases sitting between them. The DNA of the CDR3 is TGTGCCAGCAGTGTCCAAACTCCTCTAGTACGGGTAGATACGCAGTATTTT. Encoded protein: CASSVQTPLVRVDTQYF.

The gene calls are TRBV18 and TRBJ2-3, with 10 bases aligning to TRBD2. CDR3 length: 17 residues. The germline V gene encodes CDR1 KGHSH and CDR2 LQKENI. J lost 3 bases, V lost 4 bases, and 10 bases had no gene match. The DNA for the CDR3 is TGTGCCAGCTCACTTACATCTAGCGGGAGAGCAACAGATACGCAGTATTTT. Translation gives CASSLTSSGRATDTQYF.

This clone was seen a handful of times. V and J are TRBV4-1 and TRBJ2-2; 15 bases fit TRBD2. Trimming at V came to 2 bases and at J to 6 bases, leaving 7 bases not matched to a gene. Germline V gives CDR1 MGHRA, CDR2 YSYEKL. CDR3 size: 18 residues. This chain's CDR3 is CASSQTGTSGRQAGELFF. CDR3 in DNA: TGCGCCAGCAGCCAAACCGGGACTAGCGGGAGGCAGGCCGGGGAGCTGTTTTTT.

The genes are TRBV5-3 and TRBJ1-1, with TRBD1 identical over 7 bases. TRBV5-3 is an ORF for which the function is uncertain. The CDR3 has 17 amino acids. V trimming: 0 bases; J trimming: 3 bases; junction bases outside the gene matches: 11. CDR3 nucleotide sequence: TGTGCCAGAAGCTTGGACCGGACAGGTGGAGGCGACACTGAAGCTTTCTTT. It encodes CARSLDRTGGGDTEAFF.

V gene TRBV9 combines with J gene TRBJ2-5; TRBD1 matches 10 bases. The ends lost 1 base at V and 5 bases at J; junction bases unmatched: 8. The CDR3 runs to 16 residues. Germline lookup yields CDR1 SGDLS and CDR2 YYNGEE. Written as DNA, the CDR3 is TGTGCCAGCAGCGTAAGAGGTCTGGGACAGGGGGAGACCCAGTACTTC. Translating it yields CASSVRGLGQGETQYF.

This clone has just one count. This chain connects TRBV6-6 to TRBJ2-5; D perhaps matches TRBD2 (5 bases). This CDR3 comprises 14 residues. Germline CDR1 MNHNY, CDR2 SVGAGI (reference sequence). V was shortened by 6 bases and J by 5 bases, with 16 bases between the two germline ends. This chain's CDR3 is CASRSSLVSETQYF. CDR3 in DNA: TGTGCCAGCAGATCTAGCCTAGTGTCGGAGACCCAGTACTTC.

In its sample, this clone was seen once. V usage is TRBV19 and J usage is TRBJ2-7, with a weak D call TRBD1 (6 bases). In germline, CDR1 is LNHDA, CDR2 SQIVND (reference sequence). V was shortened by 4 bases and J by 2 bases, with 12 bases between the two germline ends. CDR3 length: 14 amino acids. The CDR3 loop is CASSTSDSTYEQYF. CDR3 nucleotide sequence: TGTGCCAGTAGTACGTCGGACAGCACCTACGAGCAGTACTTC.

This clone was detected once. The J gene is TRBJ2-1, the V gene TRBV9; the D gene is possibly TRBD2 (5 bases). Per germline, CDR1 SGDLS and CDR2 YYNGEE. The germline V and J ends were trimmed by 0 bases and 7 bases, with 11 bases remaining between them. The CDR3 consists of 14 residues. Written as DNA, the CDR3 is TGTGCCAGCAGCGTAGAGGTAGCGAGGAATGAGCAGTTCTTC. Its translation: CASSVEVARNEQFF.